The next 6 T cell receptor beta chains were all read from a single sample in a study of CD8 T cells in ankylosing spondylitis. TCRdb analysed the 5' RACE reads with MiXCR anew, one entry per CDR3 protein. Among 200,000 to 300,000 distinct CDR3 sequences listed, 20% to 30% were seen once. Sample: blood, either unsorted or a sorted T cell fraction (not recorded which). These receptor sequences come from a male donor with ankylosing spondylitis or in good health (not recorded which).

This clonotype was observed a few times. V is TRBV20-1 and J is TRBJ2-7, with D perhaps matching TRBD1 (5 bases). The CDR3 contains 15 residues. In germline, CDR1 is DFQATT, CDR2 SNEGSKA (reference sequence). V gave up 1 base and J gave up 3 bases, with 16 bases separating them. CDR3 bases: TGCAGTGCTAGAGTACCCAGGGCTGGAGACTACGAGCAGTACTTC. Residues: CSARVPRAGDYEQYF.

The rearrangement joins TRBV5-1 to TRBJ2-1; D is perhaps TRBD1 (6 bases). Trimming took 0 bases from V and 6 from J, leaving 13 bases between them. Germline V lookup: CDR1 SGHRS, CDR2 YFSETQ. This CDR3 is built from 15 residues. The CDR3 region has the DNA TGCGCCAGCAGCTTGGCGCCGACAGGCGGCAATGAGCAGTTCTTC. Protein product: CASSLAPTGGNEQFF.

The chain has TRBV12-3 or TRBV12-4 and TRBJ2-3, with 8 bases lining up with TRBD1. The ends lost 7 bases at V and 3 bases at J; junction bases unmatched: 9. The CDR3 has 15 amino acids. Written as DNA, the CDR3 is TGTGCCAGCACCCCCCAGGGGGCTCAAACAGATACGCAGTATTTT. Translating gives CASTPQGAQTDTQYF.

At least ten counts were recorded for this clonotype. The V call is TRBV2, the J call TRBJ2-7, with D perhaps given as TRBD1 or TRBD2 (5 bases each). Germline-derived CDR1 and CDR2 are SNHLY and FYNNEI. Trimming stripped 1 base from V and 4 bases from J, with 5 bases between. The CDR3 is 12 amino acids. The CDR3 here is CASSEGGYEQYF. The CDR3 DNA reads as TGTGCCAGCAGTGAAGGGGGGTACGAGCAGTACTTC. The full variable domain, in which reference TRBV2 and TRBJ2-7 provide the parts outside the CDR3, is EPEVTQTPSHQVTQMGQEVILRCVPISNHLYFYWYRQILGQKVEFLVSFYNNEISEKSEIFDDQFSVERPDGSNFTLKIRSTKLEDSAMYFCASSEGGYEQYFGPGTRLTVT.

Here the CDR3 DNA reads TGTGCCAGCAGTTACCCTAGCCGGGGCACCGGGGAGCTGTTTTTT. This sequence encodes CASSYPSRGTGELFF. The chain uses TRBV6-5 and TRBJ2-2, with D maybe TRBD2 (5 bases). The CDR3 has 15 amino acids. Germline V CDR1 and CDR2: MNHEY, SVGAGI. V was cut by 2 bases and J by 4 bases, with 11 bases left in between.

This chain uses TRBV20-1 with TRBJ2-4; possibly TRBD1 or TRBD2 for D (6 bases each). The V end lost 6 bases, the J end lost 0 bases, and 15 bases lay between the germline ends. Germline lookup yields CDR1 DFQATT and CDR2 SNEGSKA (reference sequence). The CDR3 runs 15 residues. In DNA form, the CDR3 reads TGCAGTGCAAAATCGGGGGCCCTAGCCAAAAACATTCAGTACTTC. It codes for CSAKSGALAKNIQYF.